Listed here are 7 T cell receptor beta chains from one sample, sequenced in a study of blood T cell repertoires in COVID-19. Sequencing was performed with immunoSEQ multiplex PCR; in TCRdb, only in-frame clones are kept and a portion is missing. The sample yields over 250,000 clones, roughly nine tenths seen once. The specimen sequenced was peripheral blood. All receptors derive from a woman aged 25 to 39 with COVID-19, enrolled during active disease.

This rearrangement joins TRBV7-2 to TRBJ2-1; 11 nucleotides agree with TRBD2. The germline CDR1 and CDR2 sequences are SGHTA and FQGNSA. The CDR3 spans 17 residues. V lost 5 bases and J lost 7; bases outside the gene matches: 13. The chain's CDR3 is CASSRQVAGGPGNEQFF. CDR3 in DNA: TGTGCCAGCAGCCGCCAGGTAGCGGGAGGGCCAGGGAATGAGCAGTTCTTC.

The CDR3 nucleotides read TGTGCCAGCAGCCAAGGGACAGTACCGAACACTGAAGCTTTCTTT. Encoded protein: CASSQGTVPNTEAFF. V usage is TRBV3-1 (or the pseudogene TRBV3-2) and J usage is TRBJ1-1; maybe TRBD1 (6 bases). The CDR3 loop spans 15 amino acids. Germline loops: CDR1 LGHDT, CDR2 YNNKEL (reference sequence). Trimming removed 1 base from V and 1 base from J, with 10 bases in between.

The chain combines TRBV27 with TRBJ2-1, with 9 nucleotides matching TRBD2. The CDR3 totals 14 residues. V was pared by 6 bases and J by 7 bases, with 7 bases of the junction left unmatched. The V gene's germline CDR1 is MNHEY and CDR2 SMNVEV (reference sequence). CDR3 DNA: TGTGCCAGCAGGGCGTTTAGCGGGAGTAATGAGCAGTTCTTC. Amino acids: CASRAFSGSNEQFF.

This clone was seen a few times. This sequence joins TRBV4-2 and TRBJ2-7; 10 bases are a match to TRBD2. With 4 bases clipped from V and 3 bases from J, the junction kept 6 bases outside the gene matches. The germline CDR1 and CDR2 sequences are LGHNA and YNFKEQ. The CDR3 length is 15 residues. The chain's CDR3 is CASSPVSGRIYEQYF. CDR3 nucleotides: TGTGCCAGCAGCCCCGTTAGCGGGAGGATCTACGAGCAGTACTTC.

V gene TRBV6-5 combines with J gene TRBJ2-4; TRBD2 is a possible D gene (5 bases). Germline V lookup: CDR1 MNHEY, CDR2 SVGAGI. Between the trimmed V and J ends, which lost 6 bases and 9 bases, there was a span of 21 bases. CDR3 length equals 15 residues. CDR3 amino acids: CASSSPRERQTIQYF. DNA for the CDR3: TGTGCCAGCAGCTCCCCCCGGGAACGCCAGACCATTCAGTACTTC.

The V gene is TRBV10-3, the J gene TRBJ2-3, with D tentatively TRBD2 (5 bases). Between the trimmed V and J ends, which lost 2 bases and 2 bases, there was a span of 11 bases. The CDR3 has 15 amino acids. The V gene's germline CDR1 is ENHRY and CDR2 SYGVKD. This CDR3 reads CAISEPSTITDTQYF. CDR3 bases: TGTGCCATCAGTGAGCCTAGCACCATCACAGATACGCAGTATTTT.

Here the CDR3 DNA reads TGTGCCAGCAGCAAAGGACCTTCTGGAGGGGACTCTGGAAACACCATATATTTT. Residues: CASSKGPSGGDSGNTIYF. This chain uses TRBV21-1 with TRBJ1-3. TRBV21-1 counts as a pseudogene. The CDR3 sequence is 18 residues long.